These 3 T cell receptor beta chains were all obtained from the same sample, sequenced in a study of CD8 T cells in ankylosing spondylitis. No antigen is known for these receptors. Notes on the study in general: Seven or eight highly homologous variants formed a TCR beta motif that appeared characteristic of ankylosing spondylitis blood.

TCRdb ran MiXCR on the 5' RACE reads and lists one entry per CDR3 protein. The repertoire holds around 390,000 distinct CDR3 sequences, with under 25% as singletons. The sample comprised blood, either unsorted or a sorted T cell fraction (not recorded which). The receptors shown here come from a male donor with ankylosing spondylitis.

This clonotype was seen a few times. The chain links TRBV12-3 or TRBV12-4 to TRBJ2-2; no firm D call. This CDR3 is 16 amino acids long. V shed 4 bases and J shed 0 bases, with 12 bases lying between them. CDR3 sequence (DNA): TGTGCCAGCAGTTCCTACCGGGCCGCGAACACCGGGGAGCTGTTTTTT. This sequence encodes CASSSYRAANTGELFF.

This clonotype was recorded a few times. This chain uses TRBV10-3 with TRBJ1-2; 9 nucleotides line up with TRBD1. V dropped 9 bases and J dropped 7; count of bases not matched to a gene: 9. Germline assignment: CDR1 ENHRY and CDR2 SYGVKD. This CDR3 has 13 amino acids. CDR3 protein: CAIKDRGGGGYTF. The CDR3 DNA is TGTGCCATAAAGGACAGGGGAGGAGGTGGCTACACCTTC.

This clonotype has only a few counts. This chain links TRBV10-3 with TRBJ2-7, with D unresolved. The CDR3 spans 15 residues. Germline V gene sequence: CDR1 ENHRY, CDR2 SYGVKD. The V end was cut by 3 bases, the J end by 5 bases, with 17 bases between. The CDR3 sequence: CAISDLGKGSHEQYF. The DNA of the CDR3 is TGTGCCATCAGTGATCTAGGTAAGGGAAGCCACGAGCAGTACTTC.